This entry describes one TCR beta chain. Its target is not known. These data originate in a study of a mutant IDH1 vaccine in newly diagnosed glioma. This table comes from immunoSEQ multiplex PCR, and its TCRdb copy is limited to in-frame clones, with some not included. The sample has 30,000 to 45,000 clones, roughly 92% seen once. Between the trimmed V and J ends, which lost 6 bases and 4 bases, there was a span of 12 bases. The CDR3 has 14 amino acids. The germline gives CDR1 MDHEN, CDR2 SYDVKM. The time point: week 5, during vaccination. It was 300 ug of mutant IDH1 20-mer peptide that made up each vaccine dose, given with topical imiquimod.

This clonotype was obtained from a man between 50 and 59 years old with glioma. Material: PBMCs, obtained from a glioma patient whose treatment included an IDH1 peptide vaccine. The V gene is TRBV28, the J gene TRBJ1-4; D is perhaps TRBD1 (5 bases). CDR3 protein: CASRWGWGNEKLFF. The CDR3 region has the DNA TGTGCCAGCAGGTGGGGCTGGGGTAATGAAAAACTGTTTTTT. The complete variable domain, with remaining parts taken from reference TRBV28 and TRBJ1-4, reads DVKVTQSSRYLVKRTGEKVFLECVQDMDHENMFWYRQDPGLGLRLIYFSYDVKMKEKGDIPEGYSVSREKKERFSLILESASTNQTSMYLCASRWGWGNEKLFFGSGTQLSVL.